This T cell receptor (beta chain) stems from a study of Ad26.COV2.S vaccination and SARS-CoV-2 variants. Study as a whole: Administration of Ad26.COV2.S was intramuscular, either once or twice 56 days apart.

Regarding treatment: approximately 18 received Ad26.COV2.S at low or high dose, single or two shots; 5 received placebo; per-sample allocation not given. Samples analyzed were those drawn on day 63 after the first vaccine or placebo injection. Within Boston, the person who donated was an adult of 18-55 years. Using immunoSEQ multiplex PCR, the repertoire was profiled, and TCRdb retains in-frame clones only, with some absent. Of over 200,000 clones detected, 88% appear once; the ten largest clones hold about 10%. On this clone itself: Its antigen is not identified.

General study results and limits: The TCR breadth and depth analyses may have understated or missed part of the total T cell responses. A substantial breadth of spike-specific CD8+ and CD4+ T cell responses after vaccination has been reported.

The sequencing here drew on peripheral blood, taken in a trial of Ad26.COV2.S vaccine versus placebo. This receptor was taken from a person between 18 and 65 years old who received the Ad26.COV2.S COVID-19 vaccine or a placebo.

The CDR3 region is CASSYYRVANEQFF. The DNA for the CDR3 is TGTGCCAGCAGTTACTACAGGGTAGCCAATGAGCAGTTCTTC. J is TRBJ2-1 and V is TRBV6-2 or TRBV6-3; perhaps TRBD1 as D (6 bases). CDR3 size: 14 residues. From germline, CDR1 is MNHEY and CDR2 SVGEGT. V gave up 1 base and J gave up 6 bases, with 10 bases separating them.